This T cell receptor beta chain was observed in a study of T cell changes during pregnancy in multiple sclerosis (dated by TCRdb to between 2017 and 2020). About the study as a whole: In women with multiple sclerosis, the researchers looked at how the T cell repertoire shifted as pregnancy progressed.

About this clone: What antigen it recognizes has not been identified. The sample holds no much larger clone one base away, and base qualities are not on file.

Based on the germline V gene, the CDR1 and CDR2 sequences are SNHLY and FYNNEI. Cut back by 7 bases and 3 bases, the V and J ends lie 13 bases apart. CDR3 length: 13 amino acids, cysteine to phenylalanine. Kept here is only the CDR3 DNA, which spans 39 bases and is read in frame from base 1. The library was built by means of the immunoSEQ multiplex PCR assay. TCRdb's version of the immuneACCESS table is confined to in-frame rearrangements and falls short of the full clone set. An unresolved V gene accounts for under half of the shortfall where checked; the remainder is of unknown origin. This sample holds roughly 52,000 clones; approximately 92% were observed only once. Jointly, the top ten make up about 0.25% of the sample.

Here the sequenced sample was CD4+ T cells from peripheral blood mononuclear cells, taken in the third trimester of pregnancy. Recombination joined TRBV2 with TRBJ2-7; the D gene is perhaps TRBD2, from 5 matching bases. The TCR comes from a female donor with multiple sclerosis, enrolled in a pregnancy study. The base sequence is TGTGCCAGCACCGAAGGGAGAGACTACGAGCAGTACTTC. Its coded protein is CASTEGRDYEQYF.